A selection of T cell receptor beta chains follows, all from one sample in a study of blood T cell repertoires in COVID-19. The assay was immunoSEQ multiplex PCR, and TCRdb's table has in-frame clones only and misses some. The data contain around 250,000 clones, roughly 89% of them singletons. The sample was PBMCs or T cells enriched from blood (not recorded which). These receptor sequences come from a woman aged 25 to 39 who had recovered from COVID-19. The CDR3 runs from the conserved cysteine through the conserved F or W. A D gene is named only where the DNA matches it firmly. Part of the rows lack a size; the others show once, few, many or a class for expanded clones.

d_gene	v_gene	abundance	j_gene	CDR3aa	CDR3nt
-	TRBV7-8	-	TRBJ1-1	CASSLQQNTEAFF	TGTGCCAGCAGCCTACAGCAGAACACTGAAGCTTTCTTT
-	TRBV29-1	few	TRBJ1-2	CSGYRDTDYGYTF	TGCAGCGGCTACCGGGACACCGACTATGGCTACACCTTC
TRBD1	TRBV28	-	TRBJ1-5	CASRYRGRSNQPQHF	TGTGCCAGCAGATACAGGGGTCGGAGCAATCAGCCCCAGCATTTT
TRBD1	TRBV7-2	-	TRBJ1-5	CASSSSGTGVRPQHF	TGTGCCAGCAGCTCGTCCGGGACAGGGGTTAGGCCCCAGCATTTT
TRBD2	TRBV30	-	TRBJ2-1	CAWIVAGGLKQFF	TGTGCCTGGATCGTAGCGGGAGGGCTCAAACAGTTCTTC
TRBD2	TRBV15	-	TRBJ2-7	CATSSGLVTSEQYF	TGTGCCACCAGCAGTGGACTAGTAACCTCCGAGCAGTACTTC
-	TRBV5-1	-	TRBJ1-5	CASSLGDNNQPQHF	TGCGCCAGCAGCTTGGGTGACAACAATCAGCCCCAGCATTTT
TRBD2	TRBV28	-	TRBJ2-2	CASSLLAGAIGELFF	TGTGCCAGCAGTTTGTTAGCGGGAGCAATCGGGGAGCTGTTTTTT
-	TRBV4-1	-	TRBJ1-1	CASSQPTDRLSPTTEAFF	TGCGCCAGCAGCCAACCGACGGACAGACTCTCCCCCACCACTGAAGCTTTCTTT
TRBD2	TRBV7-3	-	TRBJ2-1	CASSLWGTRGDNEQFF	TGTGCCAGCAGCTTATGGGGCACGCGGGGGGACAATGAGCAGTTCTTC
TRBD2	TRBV5-1	-	TRBJ2-7	CASSIRTSASSYEQYF	TGCGCCAGCAGCATACGGACTAGCGCGAGCTCCTACGAGCAGTACTTC
-	TRBV7-9	-	TRBJ1-1	CASSSSGYEAFF	TGTGCCAGCAGCTCCTCAGGATACGAAGCTTTCTTT
-	TRBV5-1	-	TRBJ2-2	CASKQGRTGELFF	TGCGCCAGCAAACAGGGGAGGACCGGGGAGCTGTTTTTT
TRBD1	TRBV5-1	-	TRBJ1-2	CASSLGTRDRGNYGYTF	TGCGCCAGCAGCTTGGGGACGAGGGACAGGGGTAACTATGGCTACACCTTC
TRBD1	TRBV24-1	-	TRBJ1-2	CATSDGQDTFYGYTF	TGTGCCACCAGTGACGGACAGGACACATTCTATGGCTACACCTTC
-	TRBV7-2	-	TRBJ1-1	CASSLAGVQGANTEAFF	TGTGCCAGCAGCTTAGCAGGGGTACAGGGTGCAAACACTGAAGCTTTCTTT
TRBD1	TRBV7-3	-	TRBJ1-1	CASSPRGVRGTEAFF	TGTGCCAGCAGCCCCAGGGGGGTGAGAGGCACTGAAGCTTTCTTT
TRBD1	TRBV6-5	once	TRBJ2-3	CASSAGGREYF	TGTGCCAGCAGCGCAGGGGGAAGGGAGTATTTT